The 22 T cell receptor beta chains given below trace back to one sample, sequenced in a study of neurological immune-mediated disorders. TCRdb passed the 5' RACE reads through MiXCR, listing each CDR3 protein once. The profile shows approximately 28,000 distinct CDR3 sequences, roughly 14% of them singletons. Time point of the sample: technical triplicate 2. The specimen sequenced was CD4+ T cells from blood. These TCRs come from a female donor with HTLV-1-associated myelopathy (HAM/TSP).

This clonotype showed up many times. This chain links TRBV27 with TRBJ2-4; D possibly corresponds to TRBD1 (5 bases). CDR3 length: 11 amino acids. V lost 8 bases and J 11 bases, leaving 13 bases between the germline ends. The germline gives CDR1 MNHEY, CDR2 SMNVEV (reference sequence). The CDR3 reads CASSQGEVQYF. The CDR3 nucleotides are TGTGCCAGCTCGCAAGGGGAAGTTCAGTACTTC.

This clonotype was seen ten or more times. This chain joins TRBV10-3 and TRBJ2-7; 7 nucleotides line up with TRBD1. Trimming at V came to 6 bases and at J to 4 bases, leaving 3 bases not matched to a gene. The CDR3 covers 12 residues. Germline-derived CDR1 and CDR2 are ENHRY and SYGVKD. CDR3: CAISGTVYEQYF. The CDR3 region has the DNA TGTGCCATCAGCGGGACAGTATACGAGCAGTACTTC.

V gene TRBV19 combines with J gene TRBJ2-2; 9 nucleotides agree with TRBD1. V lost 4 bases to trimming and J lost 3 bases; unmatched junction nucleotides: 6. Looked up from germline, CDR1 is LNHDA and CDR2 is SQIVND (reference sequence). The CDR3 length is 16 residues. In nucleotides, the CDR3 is TGTGCCAGTAGTAAATTAACAGGGGGCGACACCGGGGAGCTGTTTTTT. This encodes CASSKLTGGDTGELFF.

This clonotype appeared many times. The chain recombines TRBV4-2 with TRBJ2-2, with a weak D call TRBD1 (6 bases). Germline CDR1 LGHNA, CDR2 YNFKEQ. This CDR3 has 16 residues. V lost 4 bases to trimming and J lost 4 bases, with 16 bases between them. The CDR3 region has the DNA TGTGCCAGCAGCCCCAGGTGGCAGGGGACCACCGGGGAGCTGTTTTTT. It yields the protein CASSPRWQGTTGELFF.

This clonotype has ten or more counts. The CDR3 loop reads CASSATGEYTDTQYF. The CDR3 nucleotides read TGCGCCAGCAGCGCGACAGGGGAATACACAGATACGCAGTATTTT. V usage is TRBV5-1 and J usage is TRBJ2-3; 8 nucleotides agree with TRBD1. Germline values: CDR1 SGHRS, CDR2 YFSETQ. The J segment lost 2 bases and the V segment lost 4 bases, leaving 6 bases of the junction unmatched. The CDR3 runs 15 residues.

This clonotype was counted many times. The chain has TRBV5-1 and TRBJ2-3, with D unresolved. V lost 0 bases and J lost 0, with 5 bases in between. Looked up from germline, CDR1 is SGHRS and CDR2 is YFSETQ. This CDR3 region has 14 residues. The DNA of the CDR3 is TGCGCCAGCAGCTTGGAAGGGAGCACAGATACGCAGTATTTT. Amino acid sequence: CASSLEGSTDTQYF.

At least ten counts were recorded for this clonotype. The CDR3 spells CASRPGAGDNEQFF. Here the CDR3 DNA reads TGTGCCAGCAGGCCAGGGGCAGGTGACAATGAGCAGTTCTTC. The chain has TRBV28 and TRBJ2-1, with D possibly being TRBD1 (6 bases). Trimming removed 6 bases at V and 5 bases at J, with 14 bases between. The CDR3 spans 14 residues. Per germline, CDR1 MDHEN and CDR2 SYDVKM.

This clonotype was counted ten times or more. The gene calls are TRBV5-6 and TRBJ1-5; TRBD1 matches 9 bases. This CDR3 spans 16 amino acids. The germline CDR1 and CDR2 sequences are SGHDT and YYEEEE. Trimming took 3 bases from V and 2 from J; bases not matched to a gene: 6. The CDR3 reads CASSSGQGFRNQPQHF. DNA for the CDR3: TGTGCCAGCAGCTCGGGACAGGGATTTCGCAATCAGCCCCAGCATTTT.

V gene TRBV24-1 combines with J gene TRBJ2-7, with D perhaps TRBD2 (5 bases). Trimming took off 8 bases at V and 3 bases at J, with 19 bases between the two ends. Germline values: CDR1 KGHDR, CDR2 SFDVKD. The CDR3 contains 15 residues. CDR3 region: CATIAPGLWVYEQYF. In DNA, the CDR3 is TGTGCCACCATAGCGCCAGGTTTGTGGGTCTACGAGCAGTACTTC.

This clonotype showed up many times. The CDR3 loop is CASSQGLGSYNSPLHF. The CDR3 nucleotides read TGCGCCAGCAGCCAAGGGCTAGGCTCCTATAATTCACCCCTCCACTTT. The chain has TRBV4-3 and TRBJ1-6; no definite D call. Trimming shortened V by 1 base and J by 0 bases, and 7 bases separated the two germline ends. The CDR3 totals 16 residues. Per the germline V gene, CDR1 is LGHNA and CDR2 is YSLEER.

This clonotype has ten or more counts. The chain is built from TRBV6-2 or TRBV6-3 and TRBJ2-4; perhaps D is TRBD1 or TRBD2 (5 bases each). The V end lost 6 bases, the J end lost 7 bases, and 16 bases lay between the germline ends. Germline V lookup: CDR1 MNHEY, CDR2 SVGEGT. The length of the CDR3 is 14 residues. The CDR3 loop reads CASSPEGWRNIQYF. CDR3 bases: TGTGCCAGCAGCCCCGAGGGGTGGCGGAACATTCAGTACTTC.

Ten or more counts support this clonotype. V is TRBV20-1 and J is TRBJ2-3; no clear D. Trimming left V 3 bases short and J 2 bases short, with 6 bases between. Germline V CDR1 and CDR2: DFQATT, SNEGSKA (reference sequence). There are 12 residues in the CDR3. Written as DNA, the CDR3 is TGCAGTGCTAGTGGGGACACAGATACGCAGTATTTT. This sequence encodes CSASGDTDTQYF.

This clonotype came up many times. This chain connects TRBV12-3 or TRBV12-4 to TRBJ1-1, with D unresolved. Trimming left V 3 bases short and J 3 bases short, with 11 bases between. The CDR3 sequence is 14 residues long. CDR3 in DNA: TGTGCCAGCAGTTTGACCAGCCGAGACACTGAAGCTTTCTTT. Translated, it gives CASSLTSRDTEAFF.

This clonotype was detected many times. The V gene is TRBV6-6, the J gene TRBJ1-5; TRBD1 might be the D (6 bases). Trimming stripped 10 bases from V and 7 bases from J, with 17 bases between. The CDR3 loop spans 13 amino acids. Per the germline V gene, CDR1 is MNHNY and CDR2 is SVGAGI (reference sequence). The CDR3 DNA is TGTGCCACTGGAGGGGGGGGCAGCCAGCCCCAGCATTTT. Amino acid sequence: CATGGGGSQPQHF.

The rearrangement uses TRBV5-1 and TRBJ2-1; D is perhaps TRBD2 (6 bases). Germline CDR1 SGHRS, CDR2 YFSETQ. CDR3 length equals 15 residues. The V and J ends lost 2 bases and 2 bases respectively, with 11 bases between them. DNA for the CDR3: TGCGCCAGCAGCTTAGGAGGAGGGACCTACAATGAGCAGTTCTTC. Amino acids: CASSLGGGTYNEQFF.

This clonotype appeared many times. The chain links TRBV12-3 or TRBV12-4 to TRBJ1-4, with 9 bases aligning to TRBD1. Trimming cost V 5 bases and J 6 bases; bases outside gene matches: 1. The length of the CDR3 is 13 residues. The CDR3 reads CASSGTGYEKLFF. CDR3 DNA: TGTGCCAGCAGTGGGACAGGGTATGAAAAACTGTTTTTT.

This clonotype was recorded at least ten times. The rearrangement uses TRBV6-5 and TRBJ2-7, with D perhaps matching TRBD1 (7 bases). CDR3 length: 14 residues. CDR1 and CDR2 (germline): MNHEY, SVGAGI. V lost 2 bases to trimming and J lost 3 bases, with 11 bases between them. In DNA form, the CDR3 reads TGTGCCAGCAGTTACCAGCAGGGGGGCTACGAGCAGTACTTC. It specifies CASSYQQGGYEQYF.

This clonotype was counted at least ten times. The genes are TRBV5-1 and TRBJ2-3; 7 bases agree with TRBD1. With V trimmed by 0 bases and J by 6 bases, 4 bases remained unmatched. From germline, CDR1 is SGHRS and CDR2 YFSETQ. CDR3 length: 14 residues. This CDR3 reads CASSLAEGADTQYF. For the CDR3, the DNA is TGCGCCAGCAGCTTGGCCGAGGGGGCGGATACGCAGTATTTT. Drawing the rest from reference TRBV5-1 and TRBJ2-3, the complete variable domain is KAGVTQTPRYLIKTRGQQVTLSCSPISGHRSVSWYQQTPGQGLQFLFEYFSETQRNKGNFPGRFSGRQFSNSRSEMNVSTLELGDSALYLCASSLAEGADTQYFGPGTRLTVL.

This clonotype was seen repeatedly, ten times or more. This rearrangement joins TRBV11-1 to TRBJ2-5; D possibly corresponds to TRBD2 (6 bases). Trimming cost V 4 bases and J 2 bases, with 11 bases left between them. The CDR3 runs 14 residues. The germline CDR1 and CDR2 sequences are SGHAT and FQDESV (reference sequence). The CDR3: CASSSPGTQETQYF. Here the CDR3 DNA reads TGTGCCAGCAGCTCACCAGGGACTCAAGAGACCCAGTACTTC.

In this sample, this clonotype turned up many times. CDR3 sequence reads: CASSELAVRSDTQYF. DNA of the CDR3: TGTGCCAGCAGTGAATTAGCGGTTCGTTCAGATACGCAGTATTTT. V and J are TRBV2 and TRBJ2-3; D is possibly TRBD2 (6 bases). The germline V gene encodes CDR1 SNHLY and CDR2 FYNNEI. V was cut by 2 bases and J by 4 bases, with 13 bases left in between. This CDR3 spans 15 amino acids.

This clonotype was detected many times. CDR3 coding DNA: TGTGCCAGCAGCCCTGTCAGGGAGACCCAGTACTTC. Translated, it gives CASSPVRETQYF. V gene TRBV3-1 combines with J gene TRBJ2-5; D is unresolved. V was trimmed by 4 bases and J by 5 bases, leaving 8 bases between them. The CDR3 has 12 amino acids. In germline, CDR1 is LGHDT, CDR2 YNNKEL (reference sequence).

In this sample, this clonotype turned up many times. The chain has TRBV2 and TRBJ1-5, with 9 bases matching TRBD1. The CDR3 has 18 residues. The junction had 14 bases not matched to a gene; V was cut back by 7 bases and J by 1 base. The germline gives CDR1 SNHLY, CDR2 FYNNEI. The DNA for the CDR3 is TGTGCCAGCACTCCCCGGGCGACAGGGGGTTTGAGCAATCAGCCCCAGCATTTT. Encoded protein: CASTPRATGGLSNQPQHF. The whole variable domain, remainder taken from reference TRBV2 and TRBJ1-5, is EPEVTQTPSHQVTQMGQEVILRCVPISNHLYFYWYRQILGQKVEFLVSFYNNEISEKSEIFDDQFSVERPDGSNFTLKIRSTKLEDSAMYFCASTPRATGGLSNQPQHFGDGTRLSIL.